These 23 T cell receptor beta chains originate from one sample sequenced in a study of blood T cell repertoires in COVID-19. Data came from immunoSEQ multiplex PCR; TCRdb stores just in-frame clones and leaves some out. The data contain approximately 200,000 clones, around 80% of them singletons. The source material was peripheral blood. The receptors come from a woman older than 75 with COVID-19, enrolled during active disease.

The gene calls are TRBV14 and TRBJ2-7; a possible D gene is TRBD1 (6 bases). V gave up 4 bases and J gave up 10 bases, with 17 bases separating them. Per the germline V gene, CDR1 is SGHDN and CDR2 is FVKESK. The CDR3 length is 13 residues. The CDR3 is CASSRLTDSQQYF. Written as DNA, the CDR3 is TGTGCCAGCAGCCGGCTCACGGACAGTCAACAGTACTTC. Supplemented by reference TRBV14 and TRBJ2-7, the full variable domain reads EAGVTQFPSHSVIEKGQTVTLRCDPISGHDNLYWYRRVMGKEIKFLLHFVKESKQDESGMPNNRFLAERTGGTYSTLKVQPAELEDSGVYFCASSRLTDSQQYFGPGTRLTVT.

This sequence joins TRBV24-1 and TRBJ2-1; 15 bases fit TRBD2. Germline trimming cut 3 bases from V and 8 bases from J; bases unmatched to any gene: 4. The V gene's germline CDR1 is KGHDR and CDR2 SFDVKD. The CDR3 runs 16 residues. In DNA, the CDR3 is TGTGCCACCAGTGATCTGGGACTAGCGGGAGGACATGAGCAGTTCTTC. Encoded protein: CATSDLGLAGGHEQFF.

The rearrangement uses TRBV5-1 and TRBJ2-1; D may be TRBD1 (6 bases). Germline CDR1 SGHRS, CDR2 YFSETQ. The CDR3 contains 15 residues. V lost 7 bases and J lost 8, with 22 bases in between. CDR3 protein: CASGRDRAGVDEQFF. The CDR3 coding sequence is TGCGCCAGCGGAAGGGATCGGGCAGGGGTGGATGAGCAGTTCTTC.

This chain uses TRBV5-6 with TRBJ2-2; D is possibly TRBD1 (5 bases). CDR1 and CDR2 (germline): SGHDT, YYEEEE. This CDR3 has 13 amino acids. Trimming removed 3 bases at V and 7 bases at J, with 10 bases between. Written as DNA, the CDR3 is TGTGCCAGCAGCTGGGGCGCCGACGGGGAGCTGTTTTTT. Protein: CASSWGADGELFF. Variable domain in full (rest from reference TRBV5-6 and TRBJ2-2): DAGVTQSPTHLIKTRGQQVTLRCSPKSGHDTVSWYQQALGQGPQFIFQYYEEEERQRGNFPDRFSGHQFPNYSSELNVNALLLGDSALYLCASSWGADGELFFGEGSRLTVL.

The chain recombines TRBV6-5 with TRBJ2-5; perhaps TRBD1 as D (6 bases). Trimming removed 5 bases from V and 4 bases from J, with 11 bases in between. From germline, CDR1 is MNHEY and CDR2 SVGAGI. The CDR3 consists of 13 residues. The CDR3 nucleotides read TGTGCCAGCAGTCCGCGACAGGCAGAGACCCAGTACTTC. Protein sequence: CASSPRQAETQYF.

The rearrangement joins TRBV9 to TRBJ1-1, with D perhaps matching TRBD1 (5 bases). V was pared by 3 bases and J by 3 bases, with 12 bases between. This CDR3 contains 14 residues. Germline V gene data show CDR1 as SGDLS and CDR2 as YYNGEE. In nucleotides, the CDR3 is TGTGCCAGCAGCGCCGGTTCGGGGGACACTGAAGCTTTCTTT. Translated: CASSAGSGDTEAFF.

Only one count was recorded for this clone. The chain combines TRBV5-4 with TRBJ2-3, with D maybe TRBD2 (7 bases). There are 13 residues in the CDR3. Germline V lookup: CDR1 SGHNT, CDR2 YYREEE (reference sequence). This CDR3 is CAPGRGLTDTQYF. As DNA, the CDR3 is TGTGCGCCTGGGCGGGGGCTCACAGATACGCAGTATTTT.

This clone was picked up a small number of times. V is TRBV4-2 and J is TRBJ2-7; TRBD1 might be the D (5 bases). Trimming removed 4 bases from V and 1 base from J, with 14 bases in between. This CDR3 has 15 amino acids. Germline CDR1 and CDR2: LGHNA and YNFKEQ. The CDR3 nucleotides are TGTGCCAGCAGCCCAACCAGGGTAAGATCCTACGAGCAGTACTTC. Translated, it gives CASSPTRVRSYEQYF.

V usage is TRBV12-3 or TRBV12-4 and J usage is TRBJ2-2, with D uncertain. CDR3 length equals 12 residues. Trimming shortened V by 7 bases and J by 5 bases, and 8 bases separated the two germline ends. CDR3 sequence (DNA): TGTGCCAGCACAGTCCAGACCGGGGAGCTGTTTTTT. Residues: CASTVQTGELFF.

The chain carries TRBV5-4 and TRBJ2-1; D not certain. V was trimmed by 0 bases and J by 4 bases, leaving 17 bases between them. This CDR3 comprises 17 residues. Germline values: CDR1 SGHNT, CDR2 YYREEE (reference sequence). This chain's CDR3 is CASSLAASGNRYNEQFF. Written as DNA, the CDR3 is TGTGCCAGCAGCTTGGCCGCTTCAGGAAATAGGTACAATGAGCAGTTCTTC.

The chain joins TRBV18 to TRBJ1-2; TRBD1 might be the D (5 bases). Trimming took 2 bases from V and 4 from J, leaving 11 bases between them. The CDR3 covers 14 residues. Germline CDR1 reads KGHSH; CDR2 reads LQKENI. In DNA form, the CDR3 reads TGTGCCAGCTCACCAGGGGGGTTCGGCTATGGCTACACCTTC. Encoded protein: CASSPGGFGYGYTF.

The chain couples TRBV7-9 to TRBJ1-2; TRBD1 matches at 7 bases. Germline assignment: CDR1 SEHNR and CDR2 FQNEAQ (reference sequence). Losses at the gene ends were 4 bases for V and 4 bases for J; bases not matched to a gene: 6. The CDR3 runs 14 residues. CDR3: CASSSMDRTYGYTF. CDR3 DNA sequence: TGTGCCAGCAGCTCGATGGACAGGACCTATGGCTACACCTTC. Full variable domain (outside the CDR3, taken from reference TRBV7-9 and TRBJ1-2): DTGVSQNPRHKITKRGQNVTFRCDPISEHNRLYWYRQTLGQGPEFLTYFQNEAQLEKSRLLSDRFSAERPKGSFSTLEIQRTEQGDSAMYLCASSSMDRTYGYTFGSGTRLTVV.

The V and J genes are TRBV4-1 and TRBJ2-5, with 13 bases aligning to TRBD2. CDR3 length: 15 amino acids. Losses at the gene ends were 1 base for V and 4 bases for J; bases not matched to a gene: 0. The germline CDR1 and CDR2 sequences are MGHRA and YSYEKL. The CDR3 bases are TGCGCCAGCAGCCAAGGGACTAGCGGGAGAGAGACCCAGTACTTC. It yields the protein CASSQGTSGRETQYF.

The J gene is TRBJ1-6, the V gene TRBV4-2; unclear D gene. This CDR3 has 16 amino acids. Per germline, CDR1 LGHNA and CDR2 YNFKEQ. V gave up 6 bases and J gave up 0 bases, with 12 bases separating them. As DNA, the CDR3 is TGTGCCAGCAGAGGTGGGGAGAGCTCCTATAATTCACCCCTCCACTTT. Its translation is CASRGGESSYNSPLHF.

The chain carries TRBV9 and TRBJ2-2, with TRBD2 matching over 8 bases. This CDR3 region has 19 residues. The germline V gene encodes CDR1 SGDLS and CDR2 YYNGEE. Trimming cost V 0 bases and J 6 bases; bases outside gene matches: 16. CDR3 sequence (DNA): TGTGCCAGCAGCGTAGTGCCCGATGCGGGGGGAGCAAGGGCCGGGGAGCTGTTTTTT. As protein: CASSVVPDAGGARAGELFF.

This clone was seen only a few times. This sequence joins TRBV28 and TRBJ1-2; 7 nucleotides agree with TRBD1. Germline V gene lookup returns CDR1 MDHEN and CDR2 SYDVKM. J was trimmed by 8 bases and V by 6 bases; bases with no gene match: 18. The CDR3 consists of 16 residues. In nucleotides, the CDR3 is TGTGCCAGCAGCCTTACGGTCGGGGACAGCCACTGGGGCTACACCTTC. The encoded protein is CASSLTVGDSHWGYTF.

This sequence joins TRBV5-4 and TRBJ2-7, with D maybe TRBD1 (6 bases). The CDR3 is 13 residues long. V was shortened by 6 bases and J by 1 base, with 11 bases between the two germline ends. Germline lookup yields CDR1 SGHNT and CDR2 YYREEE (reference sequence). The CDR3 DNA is TGTGCCAGCACCCCGACAGGATCCTACGAGCAGTACTTC. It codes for CASTPTGSYEQYF.

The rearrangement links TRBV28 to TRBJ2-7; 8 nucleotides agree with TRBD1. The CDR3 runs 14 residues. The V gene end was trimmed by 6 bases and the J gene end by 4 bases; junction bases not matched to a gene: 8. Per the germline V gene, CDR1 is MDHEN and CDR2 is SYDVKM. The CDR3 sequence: CASSQGGQGYEQYF. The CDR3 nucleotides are TGTGCCAGCAGCCAAGGAGGACAGGGTTACGAGCAGTACTTC.

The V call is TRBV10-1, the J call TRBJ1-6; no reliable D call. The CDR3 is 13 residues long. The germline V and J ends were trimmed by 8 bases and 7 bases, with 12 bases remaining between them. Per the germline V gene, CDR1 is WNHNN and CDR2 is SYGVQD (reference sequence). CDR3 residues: CASCYGFNSPLHF. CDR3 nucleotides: TGCGCCAGCTGCTACGGGTTCAATTCACCCCTCCACTTT.

The CDR3 nucleotides read TGTGCCAGCAGCTTAGCGCTGGCAGACACCGGGGAGCTGTTTTTT. As protein: CASSLALADTGELFF. V gene TRBV7-2 combines with J gene TRBJ2-2; D gene unclear. The length of the CDR3 is 15 residues. Germline V gene sequence: CDR1 SGHTA, CDR2 FQGNSA. Trimming shortened V by 0 bases and J by 3 bases, and 8 bases separated the two germline ends.

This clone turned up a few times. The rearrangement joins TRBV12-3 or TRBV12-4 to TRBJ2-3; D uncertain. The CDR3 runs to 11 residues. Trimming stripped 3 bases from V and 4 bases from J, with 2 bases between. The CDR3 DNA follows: TGTGCCAGCAGTTTCTCAGATACGCAGTATTTT. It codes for CASSFSDTQYF.

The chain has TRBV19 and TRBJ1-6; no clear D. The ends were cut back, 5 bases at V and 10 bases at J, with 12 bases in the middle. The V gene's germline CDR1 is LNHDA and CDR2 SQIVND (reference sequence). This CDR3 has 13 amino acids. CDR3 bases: TGTGCCAGTAGTTTTAGTAGTCGGTCACCCCTCCACTTT. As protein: CASSFSSRSPLHF.

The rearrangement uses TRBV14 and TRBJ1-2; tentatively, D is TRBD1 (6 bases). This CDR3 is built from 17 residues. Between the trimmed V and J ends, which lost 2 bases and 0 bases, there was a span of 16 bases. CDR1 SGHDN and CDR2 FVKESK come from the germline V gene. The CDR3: CASSQLRGTTANYGYTF. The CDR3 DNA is TGTGCCAGCAGCCAACTAAGGGGGACGACAGCTAACTATGGCTACACCTTC.